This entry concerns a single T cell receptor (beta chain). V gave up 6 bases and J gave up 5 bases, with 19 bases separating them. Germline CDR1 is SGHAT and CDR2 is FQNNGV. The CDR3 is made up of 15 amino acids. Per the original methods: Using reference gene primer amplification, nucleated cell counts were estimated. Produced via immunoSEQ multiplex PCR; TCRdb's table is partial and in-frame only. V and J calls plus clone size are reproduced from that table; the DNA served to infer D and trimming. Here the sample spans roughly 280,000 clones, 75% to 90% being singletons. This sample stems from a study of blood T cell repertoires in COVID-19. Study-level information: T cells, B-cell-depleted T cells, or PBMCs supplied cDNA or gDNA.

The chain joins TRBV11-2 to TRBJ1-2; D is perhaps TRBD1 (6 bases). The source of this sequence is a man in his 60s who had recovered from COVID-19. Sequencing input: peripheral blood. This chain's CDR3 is CASSHKLRTVYGYTF. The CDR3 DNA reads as TGTGCCAGCAGTCACAAACTCCGGACAGTTTATGGCTACACCTTC.